The 27 T cell receptor beta chains reported below all come from one sample, sequenced in a study of CD8+ T cells in alopecia areata. Described treatment: oral pan-JAK inhibitor, 5-10 mg twice daily. RNA, once extracted, was reverse transcribed into cDNA for use as the sequencing template. TCRdb's copy holds only in-frame clones and misses some; the assay was immunoSEQ multiplex PCR. The sample consists of 150,000 to 200,000 clones, about three fifths of them appearing once. The specimen was CD4+ T cells sorted from blood, collected between weeks 49 and 50, from a patient treated with tofacitinib. The origin of the receptors is a human donor with alopecia areata.

The chain is built from TRBV6-1 and TRBJ2-2; D perhaps matches TRBD2 (6 bases). CDR1 and CDR2 from the germline V gene are MNHNS and SASEGT. CDR3 size: 13 residues. The V gene lost 8 bases and the J gene lost 4 bases, with 11 bases spanning the gap. For the CDR3, the DNA is TGTGCCAGCGAGGGGACTTTCACCGGGGAGCTGTTTTTT. It specifies CASEGTFTGELFF.

The J gene is TRBJ2-2, the V gene TRBV30, with TRBD1 matching 7 bases. With 2 bases clipped from V and 6 bases from J, the junction kept 9 bases outside the gene matches. Germline V gene data show CDR1 as GTSNPN and CDR2 as SVGIG (reference sequence). The CDR3 covers 15 residues. The CDR3 DNA is TGTGCCTGGAGTTCCCCGACAGGGATGGCCGGGGAGCTGTTTTTT. This codes for CAWSSPTGMAGELFF.

V and J are TRBV5-1 and TRBJ2-7, with D uncertain. The CDR3 totals 14 residues. Germline V gives CDR1 SGHRS, CDR2 YFSETQ. Trimming removed 2 bases from V and 5 bases from J, with 14 bases in between. CDR3 DNA sequence: TGCGCCAGCAGCTTTGAACAGTTTCTCGACGAGCAGTACTTC. Protein sequence: CASSFEQFLDEQYF.

This clone was observed a handful of times. The genes are TRBV14 and TRBJ1-5; D is perhaps TRBD1 (6 bases). Germline loops: CDR1 SGHDN, CDR2 FVKESK. Trimming removed 5 bases from V and 7 bases from J, with 12 bases in between. The CDR3 is 13 residues long. In DNA, the CDR3 is TGTGCCAGCAGCGAACACAGGGACCAGCCCCAGCATTTT. Its protein is CASSEHRDQPQHF.

The sample holds one count of this clone. The J gene is TRBJ2-5, the V gene TRBV5-1; no firm D call. The CDR3 is made up of 14 amino acids. Trimming shortened V by 1 base and J by 2 bases, and 9 bases separated the two germline ends. Germline CDR1 and CDR2: SGHRS and YFSETQ. Here the CDR3 reads CASSLSSGQETQYF. CDR3 nucleotide sequence: TGCGCCAGCAGCTTGTCGTCAGGACAAGAGACCCAGTACTTC.

V is TRBV9 and J is TRBJ2-6; D not resolved. Between the trimmed V and J ends, which lost 4 bases and 10 bases, there was a span of 6 bases. From germline, CDR1 is SGDLS and CDR2 YYNGEE. The CDR3 is 11 residues long. CDR3 sequence: CASSLQNVLTF. CDR3 coding DNA: TGTGCCAGCAGCCTCCAAAACGTCCTGACTTTC.

This clone has only a few counts. The rearrangement links TRBV6-6 to TRBJ2-6; no clear D. The germline V gene encodes CDR1 MNHNY and CDR2 SVGAGI (reference sequence). This CDR3 has 15 residues. Trimming stripped 7 bases from V and 4 bases from J, with 14 bases between. The CDR3 sequence is CASTPLGSGANVLTF. For the CDR3, the DNA is TGTGCCAGCACTCCCTTGGGGTCCGGGGCCAACGTCCTGACTTTC.

This clone was seen a handful of times. V and J are TRBV7-2 and TRBJ2-1; unclear D gene. The CDR3 has 13 residues. The V end was cut by 0 bases, the J end by 7 bases, with 7 bases between. CDR1 and CDR2 from the germline V gene are SGHTA and FQGNSA. The CDR3 protein is CASSLAGLNEQFF. In DNA form, the CDR3 reads TGTGCCAGCAGCTTAGCGGGGTTGAATGAGCAGTTCTTC.

The genes are TRBV29-1 and TRBJ1-2; unclear D gene. Per the germline V gene, CDR1 is SQVTM and CDR2 is ANQGSEA. The V gene lost 5 bases and the J gene lost 3 bases, with 10 bases spanning the gap. CDR3 size: 12 residues. The CDR3 DNA reads as TGCAGCGTTAATCATGATCACTATGGCTACACCTTC. It translates to CSVNHDHYGYTF.

DNA of the CDR3: TGTGCCAGCAGCGGTCAAGCGGGGGGCGCAGATACGCAGTATTTT. It is translated as CASSGQAGGADTQYF. V and J are TRBV7-2 and TRBJ2-3; TRBD2 matches at 9 bases. This CDR3 has 15 amino acids. Trimming cost V 5 bases and J 4 bases; bases outside gene matches: 7. The germline V gene has CDR1 SGHTA and CDR2 FQGNSA.

This clone was detected once. The CDR3 region has the DNA TGTCCCCCAGATACGCAAACGCAGTATTTT. Protein sequence: CPPDTQTQYF. The chain is built from TRBV7-9 and TRBJ2-3; no firm D call. The CDR3 totals 10 residues. Germline V gene data show CDR1 as SEHNR and CDR2 as FQNEAQ (reference sequence).

The chain couples TRBV2 to TRBJ2-5, with TRBD2 matching over 12 bases. J was trimmed by 3 bases and V by 4 bases; bases with no gene match: 9. Germline V gives CDR1 SNHLY, CDR2 FYNNEI. This CDR3 comprises 17 residues. The chain's CDR3 is CASSAWASGGEKETQYF. In nucleotides, the CDR3 is TGTGCCAGCAGTGCTTGGGCTAGCGGGGGGGAAAAAGAGACCCAGTACTTC.

In its sample, this clone was seen a few times. V usage is TRBV7-6 and J usage is TRBJ2-5; D unclear. Germline V CDR1 and CDR2: SGHVS, FNYEAQ. The V and J ends lost 2 bases and 4 bases respectively, with 11 bases between them. The CDR3 contains 14 residues. CDR3 in amino acids: CASSLSSASETQYF. DNA for the CDR3: TGTGCCAGCAGCTTATCGTCTGCCTCAGAGACCCAGTACTTC.

Turning to this clone: This sample also contains other DNA sequences that code for the same CDR3. The V call is TRBV29-1, the J call TRBJ1-2, with a tentative D call TRBD1 (5 bases). CDR1 is SQVTM and CDR2 is ANQGSEA in the germline V gene. V shed 3 bases and J shed 7 bases, with 9 bases lying between them. The CDR3 totals 11 residues. In DNA form, the CDR3 reads TGCAGCGTTGAGGGGGTAGGTGGCTACACCTTC. Encoded protein: CSVEGVGGYTF.

The chain carries TRBV15 and TRBJ1-5, with a tentative D call TRBD1 (6 bases). CDR3 length: 20 residues. Deletions cut 0 bases from V and 1 base from J, with 22 bases between. Germline-derived CDR1 and CDR2 are LNHNV and YYDKDF (reference sequence). The CDR3 protein is CATSRDIPQVRQGSNQPQHF. The DNA of the CDR3 is TGTGCCACCAGCAGAGATATCCCCCAAGTGCGTCAGGGGAGCAATCAGCCCCAGCATTTT. The variable domain in full, with the rest retrieved from reference TRBV15 and TRBJ1-5, is DAMVIQNPRYQVTQFGKPVTLSCSQTLNHNVMYWYQQKSSQAPKLLFHYYDKDFNNEADTPDNFQSRRPNTSFCFLDIRSPGLGDTAMYLCATSRDIPQVRQGSNQPQHFGDGTRLSIL.

The chain combines TRBV15 with TRBJ1-6; possibly TRBD1 for D (6 bases). The germline V gene encodes CDR1 LNHNV and CDR2 YYDKDF (reference sequence). Trimming stripped 5 bases from V and 7 bases from J, with 18 bases between. This CDR3 comprises 16 residues. CDR3 sequence reads: CATSGEDRRINSPLHF. CDR3 in DNA: TGTGCCACCAGCGGCGAAGACAGGAGGATCAATTCACCCCTCCACTTT.

This clone was seen only a few times. The same CDR3 can be traced to other DNA sequences in this sample. V and J are TRBV29-1 and TRBJ1-2; D uncertain. From germline, CDR1 is SQVTM and CDR2 ANQGSEA. V lost 1 base to trimming and J lost 7 bases, with 1 base between them. This CDR3 is built from 9 residues. The CDR3 region is CSVEGGYTF. Written as DNA, the CDR3 is TGCAGCGTTGAAGGTGGCTACACCTTC.

Comments on this clone: Within the sample, other DNA sequences also encode this same CDR3. V usage is TRBV30 and J usage is TRBJ1-5, with 9 nucleotides matching TRBD1. Trimming took 3 bases from V and 4 from J; bases not matched to a gene: 4. Germline V lookup: CDR1 GTSNPN, CDR2 SVGIG (reference sequence). The CDR3 has 14 residues. CDR3: CAWSPGQGNQPQHF. The DNA of the CDR3 is TGTGCCTGGAGCCCGGGACAGGGTAATCAGCCCCAGCATTTT.

This clone was counted only a few times. This chain joins TRBV14 and TRBJ2-2; a possible D gene is TRBD1 (5 bases). V gave up 0 bases and J gave up 0 bases, with 14 bases separating them. The CDR3 contains 18 residues. The V gene's germline CDR1 is SGHDN and CDR2 FVKESK. The CDR3 DNA reads TGTGCCAGCAGCCAAGATTTTTCTCGACAGTCGAACACCGGGGAGCTGTTTTTT. This encodes CASSQDFSRQSNTGELFF.

The rearrangement uses TRBV4-1 and TRBJ2-7; TRBD2 matches at 7 bases. The CDR3 is 14 residues long. Germline assignment: CDR1 MGHRA and CDR2 YSYEKL. The J segment lost 7 bases and the V segment lost 4 bases, leaving 10 bases of the junction unmatched. The CDR3 reads CASSPTSTGWEQYF. The CDR3 region has the DNA TGCGCCAGCAGCCCGACTAGCACCGGATGGGAGCAGTACTTC.

CDR3 protein: CASSANRVVDYGYTF. DNA of the CDR3: TGTGCCAGCAGCGCGAACAGGGTAGTAGACTATGGCTACACCTTC. The genes are TRBV11-2 and TRBJ1-2; maybe TRBD1 (6 bases). V was shortened by 5 bases and J by 3 bases, with 16 bases between the two germline ends. Germline V gene lookup returns CDR1 SGHAT and CDR2 FQNNGV. The CDR3 has 15 residues.

In regard to this clone: One junction end does not reproduce the germline sequence, and a read error may be involved. CDR3 DNA sequence: TGTGCCAGCAGCGCGGTCGGACAGGGGGAGAGGCGTGGCTGCACCTTC. This sequence encodes CASSAVGQGERRGCTF. V and J are TRBV5-6 and TRBJ1-2, with 10 bases fitting TRBD1. The CDR3 has 16 amino acids. Per the germline V gene, CDR1 is SGHDT and CDR2 is YYEEEE. Based on the CDR3 plus reference TRBV5-6 and TRBJ1-2, the full variable domain is DAGVTQSPTHLIKTRGQQVTLRCSPKSGHDTVSWYQQALGQGPQFIFQYYEEEERQRGNFPDRFSGHQFPNYSSELNVNALLLGDSALYLCASSAVGQGERRGCTFGSGTRLTVV.

This clone was seen once. V and J are TRBV29-1 and TRBJ2-3; perhaps TRBD2 as D (6 bases). Trimming stripped 6 bases from V and 1 base from J, with 11 bases between. CDR3 length: 13 residues. From germline, CDR1 is SQVTM and CDR2 ANQGSEA. The DNA of the CDR3 is TGCAGCGTGCGGGACTGGGGCACAGATACGCAGTATTTT. It encodes CSVRDWGTDTQYF.

The chain has TRBV7-2 and TRBJ2-7; TRBD2 agrees at 8 bases. V shed 5 bases, J shed 2 bases, and the junction held 5 bases outside the gene matches. Looked up from germline, CDR1 is SGHTA and CDR2 is FQGNSA. CDR3 length equals 14 residues. CDR3 amino acids: CASSQQRGTYEQYF. For the CDR3, the DNA is TGTGCCAGCAGCCAGCAGCGGGGGACCTACGAGCAGTACTTC.

The gene calls are TRBV6-1 and TRBJ1-2; D ambiguous. Germline V gene data show CDR1 as MNHNS and CDR2 as SASEGT. The CDR3 sequence is 13 residues long. The V gene lost 2 bases and the J gene lost 8 bases, with 12 bases spanning the gap. The CDR3 protein is CASSESSELGYTF. The CDR3 DNA sequence: TGTGCCAGCAGTGAATCTTCAGAGTTGGGCTACACCTTC.

This clone occurred a few times. The chain combines TRBV5-5 with TRBJ1-1; TRBD1 matches at 8 bases. The V segment lost 0 bases and the J segment 1 base; nucleotides outside the gene matches: 5. The CDR3 is 16 residues long. Germline V gene data show CDR1 as SGHKS and CDR2 as YYEKEE (reference sequence). The CDR3 DNA follows: TGTGCCAGCAGCTTGGGACAGGGGATTGCGAACACTGAAGCTTTCTTT. This codes for CASSLGQGIANTEAFF.

The gene calls are TRBV30 and TRBJ2-1, with D perhaps matching TRBD2 (5 bases). V was clipped by 0 bases and J by 12 bases, with 15 bases between them. Germline lookup yields CDR1 GTSNPN and CDR2 SVGIG (reference sequence). This CDR3 spans 13 amino acids. The CDR3 DNA is TGTGCCTGGAGTGTCCCAGCGGCGGCCGTGCAGTTCTTC. It translates to CAWSVPAAAVQFF.